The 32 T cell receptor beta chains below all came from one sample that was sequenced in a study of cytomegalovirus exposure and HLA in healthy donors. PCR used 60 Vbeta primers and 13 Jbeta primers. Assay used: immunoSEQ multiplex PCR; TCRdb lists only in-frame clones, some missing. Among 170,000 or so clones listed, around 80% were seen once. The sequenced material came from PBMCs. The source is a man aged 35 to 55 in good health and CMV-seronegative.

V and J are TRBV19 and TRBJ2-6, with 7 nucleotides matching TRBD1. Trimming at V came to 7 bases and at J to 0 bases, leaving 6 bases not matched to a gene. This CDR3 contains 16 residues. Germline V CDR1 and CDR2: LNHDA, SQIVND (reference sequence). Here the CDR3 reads CASKTGSSSGANVLTF. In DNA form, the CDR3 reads TGTGCCAGTAAGACAGGGTCAAGCTCTGGGGCCAACGTCCTGACTTTC.

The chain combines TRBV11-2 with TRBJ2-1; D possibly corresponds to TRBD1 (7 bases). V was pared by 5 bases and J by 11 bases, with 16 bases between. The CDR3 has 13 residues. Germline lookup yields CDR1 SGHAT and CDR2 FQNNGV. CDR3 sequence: CASSLGGGSQQFF. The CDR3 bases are TGTGCCAGCAGCCTTGGAGGGGGCTCCCAGCAGTTCTTC.

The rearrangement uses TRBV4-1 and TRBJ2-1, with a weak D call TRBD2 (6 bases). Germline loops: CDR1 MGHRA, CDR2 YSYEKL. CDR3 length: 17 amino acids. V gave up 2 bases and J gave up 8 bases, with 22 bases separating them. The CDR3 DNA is TGCGCCAGCAGCCAACTCCGGGGGATGGGGCTAGTCGATGAGCAGTTCTTC. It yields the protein CASSQLRGMGLVDEQFF.

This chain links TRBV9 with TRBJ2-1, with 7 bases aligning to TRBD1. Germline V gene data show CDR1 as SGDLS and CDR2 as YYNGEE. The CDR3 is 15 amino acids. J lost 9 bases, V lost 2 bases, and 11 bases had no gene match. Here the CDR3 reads CASSVPGQAQGEQFF. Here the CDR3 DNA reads TGTGCCAGCAGCGTTCCCGGACAGGCCCAGGGTGAGCAGTTCTTC.

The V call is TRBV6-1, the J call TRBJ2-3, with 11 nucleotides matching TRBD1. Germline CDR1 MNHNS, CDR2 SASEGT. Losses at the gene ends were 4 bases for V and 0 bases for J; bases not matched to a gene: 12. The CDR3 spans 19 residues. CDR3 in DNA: TGTGCCAGCAGTGGGCACAGGGACAGGGGGAGATCTAGCACAGATACGCAGTATTTT. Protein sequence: CASSGHRDRGRSSTDTQYF.

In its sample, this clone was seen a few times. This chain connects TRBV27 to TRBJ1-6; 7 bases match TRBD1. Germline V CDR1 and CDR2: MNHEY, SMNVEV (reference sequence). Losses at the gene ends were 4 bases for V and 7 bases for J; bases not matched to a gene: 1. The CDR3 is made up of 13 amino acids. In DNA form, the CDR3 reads TGTGCCAGCAGTTGGGACAGCAATTCACCCCTCCACTTT. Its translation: CASSWDSNSPLHF.

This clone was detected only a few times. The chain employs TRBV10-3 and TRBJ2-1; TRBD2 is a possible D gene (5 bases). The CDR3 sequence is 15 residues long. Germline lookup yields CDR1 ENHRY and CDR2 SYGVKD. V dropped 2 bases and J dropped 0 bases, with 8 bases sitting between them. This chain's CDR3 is CAISEVGSSYNEQFF. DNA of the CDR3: TGTGCCATCAGTGAGGTAGGGAGCTCCTACAATGAGCAGTTCTTC.

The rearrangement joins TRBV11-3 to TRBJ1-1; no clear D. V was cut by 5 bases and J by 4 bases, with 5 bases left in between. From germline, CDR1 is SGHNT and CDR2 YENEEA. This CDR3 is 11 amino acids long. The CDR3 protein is CASSGGTEAFF. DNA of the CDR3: TGTGCCAGCAGCGGAGGCACTGAAGCTTTCTTT. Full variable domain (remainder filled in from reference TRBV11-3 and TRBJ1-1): EAGVVQSPRYKIIEKKQPVAFWCNPISGHNTLYWYLQNLGQGPELLIRYENEEAVDDSQLPKDRFSAERLKGVDSTLKIQPAELGDSAVYLCASSGGTEAFFGQGTRLTVV.

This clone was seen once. In DNA, the CDR3 is TGCAGCGCTACCCTTAGGACTAGCGGGAGCCGTGAGCAGTTCTTC. It specifies CSATLRTSGSREQFF. The chain is built from TRBV29-1 and TRBJ2-1; 13 bases line up with TRBD2. V shed 7 bases and J 9 bases; nucleotides not matched to a gene: 12. This CDR3 contains 15 residues. Germline V gene data show CDR1 as SQVTM and CDR2 as ANQGSEA.

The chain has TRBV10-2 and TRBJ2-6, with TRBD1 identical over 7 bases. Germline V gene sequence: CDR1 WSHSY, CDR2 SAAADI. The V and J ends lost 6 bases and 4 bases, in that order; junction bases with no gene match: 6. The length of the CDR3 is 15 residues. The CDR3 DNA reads TGCGCCAGCAGATCCGACAGGGCCGGGGCCAACGTCCTGACTTTC. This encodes CASRSDRAGANVLTF.

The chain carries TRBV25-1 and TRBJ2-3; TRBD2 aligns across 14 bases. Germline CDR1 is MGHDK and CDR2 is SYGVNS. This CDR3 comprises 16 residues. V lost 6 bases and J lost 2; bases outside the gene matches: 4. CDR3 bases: TGTGCCAGCAGGGAGGGACTAGCGGGGGTCACAGATACGCAGTATTTT. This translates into CASREGLAGVTDTQYF.

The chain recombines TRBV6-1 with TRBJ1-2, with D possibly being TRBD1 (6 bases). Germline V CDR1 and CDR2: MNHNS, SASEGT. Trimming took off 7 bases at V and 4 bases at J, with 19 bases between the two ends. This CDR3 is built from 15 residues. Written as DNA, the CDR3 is TGTGCCAGCAATGAGGGGGGGGCGCAGGGCTATGGCTACACCTTC. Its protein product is CASNEGGAQGYGYTF.

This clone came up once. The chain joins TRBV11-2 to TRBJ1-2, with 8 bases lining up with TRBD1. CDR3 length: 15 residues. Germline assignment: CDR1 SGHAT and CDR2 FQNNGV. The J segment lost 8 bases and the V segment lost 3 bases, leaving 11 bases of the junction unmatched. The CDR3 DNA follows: TGTGCCAGCAGCTTGGAGCGACAGGGGAGAGGCGGCTACACCTTC. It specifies CASSLERQGRGGYTF.

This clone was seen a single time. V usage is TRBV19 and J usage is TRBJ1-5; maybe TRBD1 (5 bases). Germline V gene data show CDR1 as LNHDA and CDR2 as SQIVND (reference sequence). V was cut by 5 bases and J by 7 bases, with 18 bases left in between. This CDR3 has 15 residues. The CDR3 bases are TGTGCCAGTAGTTTTCCCCCTCTTACAGGCCAGCCCCAGCATTTT. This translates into CASSFPPLTGQPQHF.

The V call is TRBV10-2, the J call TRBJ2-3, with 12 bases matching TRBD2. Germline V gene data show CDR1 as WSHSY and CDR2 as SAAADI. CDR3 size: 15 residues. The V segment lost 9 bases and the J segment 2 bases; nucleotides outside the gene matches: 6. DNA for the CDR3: TGCGCCAGATGGACTAGCGGGGACCCCACAGATACGCAGTATTTT. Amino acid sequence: CARWTSGDPTDTQYF.

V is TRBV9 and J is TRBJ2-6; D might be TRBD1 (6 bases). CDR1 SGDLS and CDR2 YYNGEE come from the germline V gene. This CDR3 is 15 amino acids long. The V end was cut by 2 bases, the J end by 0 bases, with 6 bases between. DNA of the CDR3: TGTGCCAGCAGCGTCAGGGGCTCTGGGGCCAACGTCCTGACTTTC. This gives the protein CASSVRGSGANVLTF.

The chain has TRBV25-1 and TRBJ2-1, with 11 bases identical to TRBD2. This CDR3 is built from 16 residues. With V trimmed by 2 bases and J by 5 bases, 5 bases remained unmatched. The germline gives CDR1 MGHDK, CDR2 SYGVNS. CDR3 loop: CASSELLAGAHNEQFF. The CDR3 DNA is TGTGCCAGCAGTGAACTACTAGCGGGAGCCCACAATGAGCAGTTCTTC.

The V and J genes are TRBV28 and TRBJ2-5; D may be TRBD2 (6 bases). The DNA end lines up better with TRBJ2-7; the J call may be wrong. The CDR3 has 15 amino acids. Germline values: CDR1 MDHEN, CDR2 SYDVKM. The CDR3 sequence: CASSLVGGNSYEQYF. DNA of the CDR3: TGTGCCAGCAGTTTGGTAGGAGGGAACTCCTACGAGCAGTACTTC.

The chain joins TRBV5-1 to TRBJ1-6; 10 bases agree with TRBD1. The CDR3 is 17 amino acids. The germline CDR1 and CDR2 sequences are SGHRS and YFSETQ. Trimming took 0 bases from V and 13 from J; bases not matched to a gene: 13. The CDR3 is CASSLADRGSSLTPLHF. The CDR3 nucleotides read TGCGCCAGCAGCTTGGCGGACAGGGGGTCCTCCCTGACCCCCCTCCACTTT.

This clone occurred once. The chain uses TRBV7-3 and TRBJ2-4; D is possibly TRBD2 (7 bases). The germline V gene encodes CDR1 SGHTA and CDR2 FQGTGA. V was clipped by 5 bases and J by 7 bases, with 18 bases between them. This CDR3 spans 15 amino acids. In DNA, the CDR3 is TGTGCCAGCAGCAAGGGGGGAGGGGTGGCGAACATTCAGTACTTC. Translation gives CASSKGGGVANIQYF.

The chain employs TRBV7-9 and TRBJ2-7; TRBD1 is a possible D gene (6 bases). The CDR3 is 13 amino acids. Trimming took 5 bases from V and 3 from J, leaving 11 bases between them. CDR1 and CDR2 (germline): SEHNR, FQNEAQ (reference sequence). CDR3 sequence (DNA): TGTGCCAGCAGCCCGGCAGGGGACTACGAGCAGTACTTC. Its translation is CASSPAGDYEQYF.

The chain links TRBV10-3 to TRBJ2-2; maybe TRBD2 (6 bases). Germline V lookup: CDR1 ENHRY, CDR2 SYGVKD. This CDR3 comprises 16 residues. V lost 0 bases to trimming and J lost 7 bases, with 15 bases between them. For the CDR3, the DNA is TGTGCCATCAGTGAGTCGATGGCAGGGCGGGACGGGGAGCTGTTTTTT. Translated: CAISESMAGRDGELFF.

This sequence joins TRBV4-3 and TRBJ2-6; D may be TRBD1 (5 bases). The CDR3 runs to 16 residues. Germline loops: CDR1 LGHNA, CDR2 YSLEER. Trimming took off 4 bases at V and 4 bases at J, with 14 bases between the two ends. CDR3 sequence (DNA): TGCGCCAGCAGCCGACAGAGTCTGGACGGGGCCAACGTCCTGACTTTC. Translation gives CASSRQSLDGANVLTF.

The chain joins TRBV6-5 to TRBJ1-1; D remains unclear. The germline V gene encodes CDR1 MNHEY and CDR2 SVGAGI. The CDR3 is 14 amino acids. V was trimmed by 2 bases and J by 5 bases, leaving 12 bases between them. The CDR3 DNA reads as TGTGCCAGCAGTTACGGCCAGGTACGGACTGAAGCTTTCTTT. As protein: CASSYGQVRTEAFF.

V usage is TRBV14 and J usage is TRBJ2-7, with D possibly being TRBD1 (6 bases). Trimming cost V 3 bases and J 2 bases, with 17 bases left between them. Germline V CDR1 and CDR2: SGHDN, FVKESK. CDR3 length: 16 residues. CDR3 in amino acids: CASSQVRGFQAYEQYF. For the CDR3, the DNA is TGTGCCAGCAGCCAGGTTAGGGGGTTTCAAGCCTACGAGCAGTACTTC.

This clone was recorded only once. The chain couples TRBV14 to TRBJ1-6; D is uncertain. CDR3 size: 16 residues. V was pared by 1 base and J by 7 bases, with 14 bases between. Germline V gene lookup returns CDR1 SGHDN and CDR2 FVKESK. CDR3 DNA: TGTGCCAGCAGCCAAGGGGCTCTATCCCCCAATTCACCCCTCCACTTT. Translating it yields CASSQGALSPNSPLHF.

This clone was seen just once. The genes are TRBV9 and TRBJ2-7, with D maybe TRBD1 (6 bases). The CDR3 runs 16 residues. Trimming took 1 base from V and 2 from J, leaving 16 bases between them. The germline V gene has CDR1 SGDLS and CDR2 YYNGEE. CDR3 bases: TGTGCCAGCAGCGTATTCCCAGGGGACGGTCCCTACGAGCAGTACTTC. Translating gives CASSVFPGDGPYEQYF.

CDR3 amino acids: CASSLDGQGMNTGELFF. CDR3 nucleotide sequence: TGTGCCAGCAGCTTAGACGGACAGGGTATGAACACCGGGGAGCTGTTTTTT. The chain couples TRBV7-6 to TRBJ2-2, with 8 positions matching TRBD1. Germline V CDR1 and CDR2: SGHVS, FNYEAQ. V dropped 1 base and J dropped 1; count of bases not matched to a gene: 5. The length of the CDR3 is 17 residues.

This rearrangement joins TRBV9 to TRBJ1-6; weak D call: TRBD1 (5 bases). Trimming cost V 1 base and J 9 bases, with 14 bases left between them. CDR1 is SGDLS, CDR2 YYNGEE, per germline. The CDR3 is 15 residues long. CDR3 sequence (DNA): TGTGCCAGCAGCGTACTGGGGGGTTTTGGTTCACCCCTCCACTTT. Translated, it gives CASSVLGGFGSPLHF.

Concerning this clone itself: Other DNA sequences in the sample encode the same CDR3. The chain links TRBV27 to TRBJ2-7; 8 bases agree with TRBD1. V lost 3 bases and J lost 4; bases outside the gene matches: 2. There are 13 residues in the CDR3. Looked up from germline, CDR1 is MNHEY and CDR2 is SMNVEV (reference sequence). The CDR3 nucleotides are TGTGCCAGCAGTTTCGGACAGGGTTACGAGCAGTACTTC. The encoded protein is CASSFGQGYEQYF.

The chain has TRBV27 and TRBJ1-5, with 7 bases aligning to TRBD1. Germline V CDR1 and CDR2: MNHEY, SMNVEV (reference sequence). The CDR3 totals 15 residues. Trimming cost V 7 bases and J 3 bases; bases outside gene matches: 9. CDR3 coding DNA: TGTGCCAGCACACCGCGGACAGGCTTCAATCAGCCCCAGCATTTT. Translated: CASTPRTGFNQPQHF.

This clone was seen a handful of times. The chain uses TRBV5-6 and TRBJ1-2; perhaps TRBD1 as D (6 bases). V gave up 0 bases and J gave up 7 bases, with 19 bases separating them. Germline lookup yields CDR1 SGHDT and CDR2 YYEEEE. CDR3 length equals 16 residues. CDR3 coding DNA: TGTGCCAGCAGCTTGGAGGTTTTAGGGGGTGAAGTTGGCTACACCTTC. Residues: CASSLEVLGGEVGYTF.